Below, 24 T cell receptor beta chains from the same sample are listed, as sequenced in a study of blood T cell repertoires in COVID-19. Libraries were prepared by immunoSEQ multiplex PCR; TCRdb keeps only in-frame clonotypes and omits some of them. This sample has some 270,000 clones, with 75% to 90% found just once. Sample: PBMCs or T cells enriched from blood (not recorded which). The receptors stem from a woman aged 40 to 50 who had recovered from COVID-19.

The J gene is TRBJ2-2, the V gene TRBV4-3, with 11 bases matching TRBD2. The CDR3 consists of 17 residues. J was trimmed by 6 bases and V by 5 bases; bases with no gene match: 11. Germline CDR1 reads LGHNA; CDR2 reads YSLEER. The CDR3 spells CASSFLAGGGWSGELFF. The CDR3 DNA is TGCGCCAGCAGCTTTCTAGCGGGAGGCGGTTGGTCCGGGGAGCTGTTTTTT.

The chain has TRBV19 and TRBJ1-4, with a possible D match to TRBD1 (6 bases). The germline V gene has CDR1 LNHDA and CDR2 SQIVND (reference sequence). V lost 4 bases and J lost 0, with 9 bases in between. The CDR3 has 15 residues. The CDR3 coding sequence is TGTGCCAGTAGTACCGGGGACACAACTAATGAAAAACTGTTTTTT. Its protein product is CASSTGDTTNEKLFF. The full variable domain, its missing parts supplied by reference TRBV19 and TRBJ1-4, is DGGITQSPKYLFRKEGQNVTLSCEQNLNHDAMYWYRQDPGQGLRLIYYSQIVNDFQKGDIAEGYSVSREKKESFPLTVTSAQKNPTAFYLCASSTGDTTNEKLFFGSGTQLSVL.

The table lists this clone with a count of one. The V call is TRBV5-1, the J call TRBJ2-3, with D maybe TRBD1 (5 bases). The V gene's germline CDR1 is SGHRS and CDR2 YFSETQ. V shed 0 bases and J shed 6 bases, with 17 bases lying between them. The CDR3 is 16 residues long. CDR3 nucleotides: TGCGCCAGCAGCTTGGGCTCCCAGGGCCCCTTGGATACGCAGTATTTT. It translates to CASSLGSQGPLDTQYF.

The count of this clone is one. The chain couples TRBV4-3 to TRBJ1-2; the D gene is possibly TRBD1 (5 bases). The V and J ends lost 6 bases and 4 bases respectively, with 12 bases between them. The CDR3 consists of 13 residues. Germline CDR1 LGHNA, CDR2 YSLEER. The CDR3 nucleotides are TGCGCCAGCAGTCGGGGGGGATCCTATGGCTACACCTTC. Protein product: CASSRGGSYGYTF.

The chain is built from TRBV24-1 and TRBJ2-1; TRBD2 agrees at 10 bases. Trimming cost V 7 bases and J 3 bases; bases outside gene matches: 2. Germline V gives CDR1 KGHDR, CDR2 SFDVKD. The CDR3 covers 14 residues. CDR3 residues: CATSASGSYNEQFF. DNA for the CDR3: TGTGCCACCAGCGCTAGCGGGAGCTACAATGAGCAGTTCTTC.

This clone has just one count. The chain uses TRBV5-1 and TRBJ2-3, with 9 bases aligning to TRBD2. Germline values: CDR1 SGHRS, CDR2 YFSETQ. V trimming: 0 bases; J trimming: 5 bases; junction bases outside the gene matches: 4. This CDR3 contains 15 residues. Here the CDR3 reads CASSLGLAVGDTQYF. As DNA, the CDR3 is TGCGCCAGCAGCTTGGGACTAGCGGTGGGAGATACGCAGTATTTT.

J is TRBJ2-7 and V is TRBV5-1; perhaps TRBD2 as D (6 bases). Trimming stripped 5 bases from V and 2 bases from J, with 20 bases between. The CDR3 is 16 amino acids. Germline V gene sequence: CDR1 SGHRS, CDR2 YFSETQ. The CDR3 bases are TGCGCCAGCAGAGTATGGAGGGACTCGGGGACCTACGAGCAGTACTTC. Translating it yields CASRVWRDSGTYEQYF.

The chain carries TRBV9 and TRBJ2-5; TRBD1 agrees at 11 bases. This CDR3 contains 17 residues. The ends lost 4 bases at V and 0 bases at J; junction bases unmatched: 8. Germline-derived CDR1 and CDR2 are SGDLS and YYNGEE. The CDR3, as DNA: TGTGCCAGCAGCCCTCGCGGGGACAGGGGGTACCAAGAGACCCAGTACTTC. It codes for CASSPRGDRGYQETQYF. The whole variable domain, filled in from reference TRBV9 and TRBJ2-5, reads DSGVTQTPKHLITATGQRVTLRCSPRSGDLSVYWYQQSLDQGLQFLIQYYNGEERAKGNILERFSAQQFPDLHSELNLSSLELGDSALYFCASSPRGDRGYQETQYFGPGTRLLVL.

The chain carries TRBV9 and TRBJ2-1, with 10 bases aligning to TRBD2. The germline gives CDR1 SGDLS, CDR2 YYNGEE. The J segment lost 5 bases and the V segment lost 5 bases, leaving 4 bases of the junction unmatched. The CDR3 runs to 14 residues. The CDR3 DNA reads as TGTGCCAGCAGTCTAGCGGGGGTTAACAATGAGCAGTTCTTC. Its translation is CASSLAGVNNEQFF.

V and J are TRBV11-2 and TRBJ2-3; 8 nucleotides line up with TRBD1. Germline V CDR1 and CDR2: SGHAT, FQNNGV. The CDR3 covers 16 residues. After removal of 2 bases from V and 0 bases from J, the junction contained 4 bases not matched to a gene. The CDR3 is CASSLLRGLSTDTQYF. CDR3 in DNA: TGTGCCAGCAGCTTACTCAGGGGGCTCAGCACAGATACGCAGTATTTT.

The chain employs TRBV27 and TRBJ2-2; 8 positions agree with TRBD1. The CDR3 has 17 residues. V was clipped by 6 bases and J by 2 bases; unmatched bases: 11. Germline V gene data show CDR1 as MNHEY and CDR2 as SMNVEV (reference sequence). The CDR3 loop is CASSFTPGTGNTGELFF. CDR3 nucleotides: TGTGCCAGCAGCTTCACCCCCGGGACAGGCAACACCGGGGAGCTGTTTTTT.

Details on this clone: One end of the junction does not line up with germline, which may come from a read error. The CDR3 DNA reads as TGTGCCAGCAGCAGAGAGGCCCTACTGCTTTTT. Protein product: CASSREALLLF. V usage is TRBV7-9 and J usage is TRBJ1-4, with unresolved D. The CDR3 is made up of 11 amino acids. CDR1 and CDR2 from the germline V gene are SEHNR and FQNEAQ (reference sequence).

The rearrangement uses TRBV11-2 and TRBJ2-1, with 7 bases aligning to TRBD2. CDR3 size: 16 residues. CDR1 is SGHAT, CDR2 FQNNGV, per germline. After removal of 1 base from V and 6 bases from J, the junction contained 9 bases not matched to a gene. CDR3 nucleotide sequence: TGTGCCAGCAGCTTAGTCGGCGGGAGTAGAGGCAATGAGCAGTTCTTC. It codes for CASSLVGGSRGNEQFF.

V gene TRBV29-1 combines with J gene TRBJ2-3; TRBD1 agrees at 10 bases. The J segment lost 5 bases and the V segment lost 7 bases, leaving 6 bases of the junction unmatched. Germline CDR1 SQVTM, CDR2 ANQGSEA. The CDR3 is made up of 13 amino acids. In DNA, the CDR3 is TGCAGCGCAAGGACAGGGGGGGTAGATACGCAGTATTTT. Its protein is CSARTGGVDTQYF.

This chain joins TRBV6-5 and TRBJ1-1; no firm D call. The CDR3 length is 11 residues. The germline gives CDR1 MNHEY, CDR2 SVGAGI. Between the trimmed V and J ends, which lost 6 bases and 2 bases, there was a span of 4 bases. The CDR3 DNA reads as TGTGCCAGCAGCTCTAACACTGAAGCTTTCTTT. This gives the protein CASSSNTEAFF.

This sequence joins TRBV5-1 and TRBJ2-7; D possibly corresponds to TRBD2 (6 bases). V dropped 1 base and J dropped 7 bases, with 12 bases sitting between them. This CDR3 is built from 13 residues. Germline V gene lookup returns CDR1 SGHRS and CDR2 YFSETQ. The CDR3 bases are TGCGCCAGCAGCTTGAGGACCGGGACTGAGCAGTACTTC. Its translation is CASSLRTGTEQYF.

V usage is TRBV5-1 and J usage is TRBJ1-2; weak D call: TRBD1 (5 bases). From germline, CDR1 is SGHRS and CDR2 YFSETQ. This CDR3 spans 15 amino acids. The V gene lost 1 base and the J gene lost 2 bases, with 12 bases spanning the gap. CDR3 DNA: TGCGCCAGCAGCTTGTTCCGGGGGGAGAACTATGGCTACACCTTC. Translated: CASSLFRGENYGYTF.

This clone was detected once. The rearrangement joins TRBV27 to TRBJ1-2; D uncertain. The CDR3 spans 15 residues. The germline V gene has CDR1 MNHEY and CDR2 SMNVEV (reference sequence). V gave up 6 bases and J gave up 4 bases, with 18 bases separating them. CDR3 residues: CASSLGPGSPYGYTF. The CDR3 nucleotides are TGTGCCAGCAGCCTCGGTCCGGGATCCCCCTATGGCTACACCTTC.

This chain links TRBV5-4 with TRBJ1-6; no firm D call. The CDR3 has 15 residues. Germline CDR1 SGHNT, CDR2 YYREEE (reference sequence). V was clipped by 0 bases and J by 7 bases, with 11 bases between them. The CDR3, as DNA: TGTGCCAGCAGCTTGGGTGGCAGTTTGAATTCACCCCTCCACTTT. It yields the protein CASSLGGSLNSPLHF. Combining the CDR3 with reference TRBV5-4 and TRBJ1-6 gives the whole variable domain ETGVTQSPTHLIKTRGQQVTLRCSSQSGHNTVSWYQQALGQGPQFIFQYYREEENGRGNFPPRFSGLQFPNYSSELNVNALELDDSALYLCASSLGGSLNSPLHFGNGTRLTVT.

V gene TRBV6-2 or TRBV6-3 combines with J gene TRBJ2-2; 9 positions agree with TRBD2. The CDR3 runs 15 residues. Per the germline V gene, CDR1 is MNHEY and CDR2 is SVGEGT. The V gene end was trimmed by 3 bases and the J gene end by 10 bases; junction bases not matched to a gene: 9. The CDR3 loop reads CASSYGRGGRKELFF. In DNA form, the CDR3 reads TGTGCCAGCAGTTATGGGCGGGGGGGCCGAAAGGAGCTGTTTTTT.

J is TRBJ2-2 and V is TRBV29-1, with D possibly TRBD1 on 5 matching bases. This CDR3 comprises 12 residues. The V end was cut by 7 bases, the J end by 5 bases, with 11 bases between. Germline V gives CDR1 SQVTM, CDR2 ANQGSEA. As DNA, the CDR3 is TGCAGCGCTAATAGGGGAACCGGGGAGCTGTTTTTT. Amino acid sequence: CSANRGTGELFF.

J is TRBJ2-2 and V is TRBV5-6; 9 nucleotides align to TRBD1. The germline V gene encodes CDR1 SGHDT and CDR2 YYEEEE. The CDR3 consists of 17 residues. Trimming at V came to 0 bases and at J to 6 bases, leaving 9 bases not matched to a gene. CDR3 in DNA: TGTGCCAGCAGCTTGGATAGTGGACAGGGGTGGTCCGGGGAGCTGTTTTTT. Translation: CASSLDSGQGWSGELFF. Full variable domain (rest looked up from reference TRBV5-6 and TRBJ2-2): DAGVTQSPTHLIKTRGQQVTLRCSPKSGHDTVSWYQQALGQGPQFIFQYYEEEERQRGNFPDRFSGHQFPNYSSELNVNALLLGDSALYLCASSLDSGQGWSGELFFGEGSRLTVL.

This rearrangement joins TRBV27 to TRBJ1-2, with D maybe TRBD1 (5 bases). V dropped 4 bases and J dropped 3 bases, with 18 bases sitting between them. The germline gives CDR1 MNHEY, CDR2 SMNVEV (reference sequence). The CDR3 covers 16 residues. CDR3 in DNA: TGTGCCAGCAGTTCAATCCAGGTGGGGCGTCACTATGGCTACACCTTC. This codes for CASSSIQVGRHYGYTF.

The rearrangement joins TRBV2 to TRBJ2-3; D possibly corresponds to TRBD1 (6 bases). The length of the CDR3 is 15 residues. V was shortened by 5 bases and J by 6 bases, with 18 bases between the two germline ends. CDR1 and CDR2 from the germline V gene are SNHLY and FYNNEI. The CDR3 DNA is TGTGCCAGCAGTCGTGTTACCCAGGGGACGGATACGCAGTATTTT. It yields the protein CASSRVTQGTDTQYF.